This note documents a single T cell receptor beta chain sequence. No antigen is known for it. The data were taken from a study of radiotherapy plus CTLA-4 blockade in lung cancer. Findings of the study overall: Interferon-beta and early blood T cell clone dynamics reportedly predicted response best. In blood, TCR clones derived from the tumor expanded after radiotherapy plus ipilimumab.

Clones were read by immunoSEQ multiplex PCR, and TCRdb kept only the in-frame ones, dropping some. The table has some 60,000 clones, 70% to 85% seen once; the top ten hold roughly 15%. There are 15 residues in the CDR3. Germline V CDR1 and CDR2: LNHNV, YYDKDF (reference sequence). V lost 4 bases to trimming and J lost 7 bases; unmatched junction nucleotides: 7. Patients with chemo-refractory metastatic non-small-cell lung cancer received focal radiation plus CTLA-4 blockade with ipilimumab. The genes are TRBV15 and TRBJ1-4; 9 bases are a match to TRBD1. The sample here was peripheral blood, taken from a patient treated with radiotherapy plus ipilimumab. The clonotype was recovered from a human donor with non-small cell lung cancer who had a complete response to radiotherapy plus ipilimumab. CDR3 sequence reads: CATSTYGTGPEKLFF. For the CDR3, the DNA is TGTGCCACCAGCACTTACGGGACAGGGCCTGAAAAACTGTTTTTT.